Listed here are 21 T cell receptor beta chains from one sample, sequenced in a study of shared T cell receptors in the human thymus. TCRdb's table, derived via immunoSEQ multiplex PCR, lists solely in-frame clones and lacks some. The sample includes roughly 410,000 clones, around 95% seen only once; the top ten take approximately 0.02%. The material sequenced was thymocytes. These receptors were taken from a human donor.

The chain has TRBV27 and TRBJ2-1, with TRBD1 matching over 7 bases. Germline V gene sequence: CDR1 MNHEY, CDR2 SMNVEV (reference sequence). The J segment lost 4 bases and the V segment lost 2 bases, leaving 5 bases of the junction unmatched. The CDR3 consists of 15 residues. The CDR3 DNA reads as TGTGCCAGCAGTTTAGCGGACAGGAAATACAATGAGCAGTTCTTC. This sequence encodes CASSLADRKYNEQFF.

This chain connects TRBV6-5 to TRBJ2-5, with a weak D call TRBD1 (5 bases). Looked up from germline, CDR1 is MNHEY and CDR2 is SVGAGI. The V and J ends lost 7 bases and 2 bases respectively, with 14 bases between them. CDR3 length: 14 amino acids. The DNA of the CDR3 is TGTGCCAGCAAAGGGTACAGGTCTCAAGAGACCCAGTACTTC. It codes for CASKGYRSQETQYF.

The chain employs TRBV11-2 and TRBJ2-3; 13 bases map to TRBD2. This CDR3 spans 17 amino acids. With V trimmed by 5 bases and J by 5 bases, 10 bases remained unmatched. In germline, CDR1 is SGHAT, CDR2 FQNNGV. The CDR3 sequence: CASSPGLAGAVEDTQYF. CDR3 in DNA: TGTGCCAGCAGCCCCGGACTAGCGGGAGCAGTAGAAGATACGCAGTATTTT. Based on the CDR3 plus reference TRBV11-2 and TRBJ2-3, the full variable domain is EAGVAQSPRYKIIEKRQSVAFWCNPISGHATLYWYQQILGQGPKLLIQFQNNGVVDDSQLPKDRFSAERLKGVDSTLKIQPAKLEDSAVYLCASSPGLAGAVEDTQYFGPGTRLTVL.

The gene calls are TRBV19 and TRBJ1-2, with D possibly being TRBD1 (5 bases). Germline V lookup: CDR1 LNHDA, CDR2 SQIVND (reference sequence). There are 12 residues in the CDR3. Trimming took off 8 bases at V and 8 bases at J, with 15 bases between the two ends. The CDR3 region is CASCTGVGGYTF. The CDR3 region has the DNA TGTGCCAGTTGCACGGGGGTTGGCGGCTACACCTTC.

Concerning this clone: The junction departs from the called germline gene at one end, perhaps through a read error. The V and J genes are TRBV20-1 and TRBJ2-7, with D possibly called TRBD1 or TRBD2 (5 bases each). The germline CDR1 and CDR2 sequences are DFQATT and SNEGSKA (reference sequence). CDR3 length equals 10 residues. The DNA for the CDR3 is TGCAGTGCTCCCTCCGGGGCCCCAAACTTC. Its translation is CSAPSGAPNF.

The sample holds one count of this clone. The gene calls are TRBV28 and TRBJ1-4; unclear D gene. The CDR3 totals 14 residues. Trimming pared 6 bases from V and 2 bases from J, leaving 10 bases between. The V gene's germline CDR1 is MDHEN and CDR2 SYDVKM. CDR3 sequence reads: CASSDLGTNEKLFF. The CDR3 DNA reads TGTGCCAGCAGCGACTTGGGGACTAATGAAAAACTGTTTTTT.

Note on this clone: Its ends do not fully match the called genes, so a read error is possible. The chain uses TRBV7-3 and TRBJ2-5; the match to TRBD2 covers 13 bases. Germline CDR1 and CDR2: SGHTA and FQGTGA. This CDR3 is 13 amino acids long. In DNA form, the CDR3 reads TGTGCCAGCAGCTTAACTGTAACTAGCGGGAGGGACTTC. This encodes CASSLTVTSGRDF.

The chain has TRBV29-1 and TRBJ2-2, with D perhaps TRBD2 (6 bases). This CDR3 region has 15 residues. From germline, CDR1 is SQVTM and CDR2 ANQGSEA. Deletions cut 5 bases from V and 1 base from J, with 14 bases between. CDR3 residues: CSVREAGRNTGELFF. The CDR3 DNA sequence: TGCAGCGTTCGGGAAGCGGGTCGGAACACCGGGGAGCTGTTTTTT.

This clone was observed a handful of times. V and J are TRBV30 and TRBJ1-3; D is uncertain. Germline CDR1 GTSNPN, CDR2 SVGIG (reference sequence). V was shortened by 3 bases and J by 4 bases, with 4 bases between the two germline ends. The CDR3 is 11 residues long. The CDR3 protein is CAWRGGNTIYF. The CDR3, as DNA: TGTGCCTGGAGGGGGGGAAACACCATATATTTT.

The rearrangement joins TRBV28 to TRBJ2-7, with TRBD2 as a possible D gene (5 bases). The V gene's germline CDR1 is MDHEN and CDR2 SYDVKM. This CDR3 has 17 amino acids. V gave up 6 bases and J gave up 5 bases, with 26 bases separating them. The CDR3 loop is CASSLSPHRGMDDEQYF. The CDR3 DNA reads TGTGCCAGCAGCCTTAGCCCCCATCGAGGGATGGACGACGAGCAGTACTTC.

V usage is TRBV7-2 and J usage is TRBJ2-4, with 7 bases matching TRBD1. Germline V gene data show CDR1 as SGHTA and CDR2 as FQGNSA. There are 14 residues in the CDR3. Trimming took 4 bases from V and 5 from J; bases not matched to a gene: 5. CDR3 bases: TGTGCCAGCAGCTCCGGGACAGATGAAAACATTCAGTACTTC. It translates to CASSSGTDENIQYF. Combining the CDR3 with reference TRBV7-2 and TRBJ2-4 gives the whole variable domain GAGVSQSPSNKVTEKGKDVELRCDPISGHTALYWYRQSLGQGLEFLIYFQGNSAPDKSGLPSDRFSAERTGGSVSTLTIQRTQQEDSAVYLCASSSGTDENIQYFGAGTRLSVL.

This clone was picked up one time. This rearrangement joins TRBV7-2 to TRBJ2-5; no definite D call. V lost 5 bases to trimming and J lost 3 bases, with 4 bases between them. The CDR3 extends over 11 amino acids. Per germline, CDR1 SGHTA and CDR2 FQGNSA. As DNA, the CDR3 is TGTGCCAGCAGCCTCAAAGAGACCCAGTACTTC. Its translation: CASSLKETQYF.

The CDR3 nucleotides are TGTGCCAGTAGTATAGTAGGCAGGAAATCAACTAATGAAAAACTGTTTTTT. Protein: CASSIVGRKSTNEKLFF. The genes are TRBV19 and TRBJ1-4; no clear D. Trimming stripped 1 base from V and 0 bases from J, with 12 bases between. The CDR3 has 17 amino acids. Per germline, CDR1 LNHDA and CDR2 SQIVND (reference sequence).

The chain has TRBV25-1 and TRBJ1-3; TRBD1 matches 7 bases. Germline V CDR1 and CDR2: MGHDK, SYGVNS. The CDR3 extends over 18 amino acids. The junction had 12 bases not matched to a gene; V was cut back by 4 bases and J by 0 bases. The CDR3: CASSAPRSDRSSGNTIYF. The CDR3 nucleotides read TGTGCCAGCAGTGCCCCCCGATCGGACAGGAGCTCTGGAAACACCATATATTTT.

The chain has TRBV5-1 and TRBJ2-3; 16 nucleotides match TRBD2. The trim removed 6 bases at V and 0 bases at J, leaving 13 bases unmatched. Germline CDR1 is SGHRS and CDR2 is YFSETQ. The CDR3 length is 20 residues. The CDR3 region has the DNA TGCGCCAGCACCCCCGGGACTAGCGGGAGGGCCGGGTCAAGCACAGATACGCAGTATTTT. As protein: CASTPGTSGRAGSSTDTQYF. Combining the CDR3 with reference TRBV5-1 and TRBJ2-3 gives the whole variable domain KAGVTQTPRYLIKTRGQQVTLSCSPISGHRSVSWYQQTPGQGLQFLFEYFSETQRNKGNFPGRFSGRQFSNSRSEMNVSTLELGDSALYLCASTPGTSGRAGSSTDTQYFGPGTRLTVL.

CDR3 coding DNA: TGTGCCAGCAGCAAAGTGACAGGTTGGGACCACACTGAAGCTTTCTTT. Its protein product is CASSKVTGWDHTEAFF. The chain carries TRBV21-1 and TRBJ1-1; the table gives TRBD1 as D, unverified against the DNA. TRBV21-1 is given as a pseudogene. The CDR3 covers 16 residues.

This chain connects TRBV6-1 to TRBJ1-3, with a tentative D call TRBD1 (5 bases). Germline V gene lookup returns CDR1 MNHNS and CDR2 SASEGT. This CDR3 has 17 residues. V lost 0 bases and J lost 0, with 12 bases in between. The CDR3 sequence is CASSEATAPFSGNTIYF. CDR3 nucleotides: TGTGCCAGCAGTGAAGCGACAGCTCCTTTCTCTGGAAACACCATATATTTT.

The chain joins TRBV14 to TRBJ2-5, with D unresolved. The CDR3 sequence is 17 residues long. The V gene's germline CDR1 is SGHDN and CDR2 FVKESK. The germline V and J ends were trimmed by 0 bases and 1 base, with 15 bases remaining between them. The CDR3 nucleotides read TGTGCCAGCAGCCAAGATACGGTGGGTAACCTCCAAGAGACCCAGTACTTC. Residues: CASSQDTVGNLQETQYF.

The rearrangement joins TRBV11-2 to TRBJ1-3; no firm D call. CDR1 and CDR2 from the germline V gene are SGHAT and FQNNGV. The CDR3 spans 17 residues. The V gene lost 2 bases and the J gene lost 0 bases, with 14 bases spanning the gap. The CDR3 DNA reads TGTGCCAGCAGCTTATTCGGGCAGCACCCCTCTGGAAACACCATATATTTT. Translated: CASSLFGQHPSGNTIYF.

The rearrangement uses TRBV15 and TRBJ2-1; 7 bases line up with TRBD2. Germline V gives CDR1 LNHNV, CDR2 YYDKDF (reference sequence). With 0 bases clipped from V and 3 bases from J, the junction kept 11 bases outside the gene matches. The CDR3 has 18 residues. CDR3 sequence reads: CATSRDRGSGVVYNEQFF. CDR3 coding DNA: TGTGCCACCAGCAGAGATCGGGGAAGCGGGGTTGTCTACAATGAGCAGTTCTTC.

The chain joins TRBV30 to TRBJ2-3; 12 bases align to TRBD2. From germline, CDR1 is GTSNPN and CDR2 SVGIG (reference sequence). CDR3 length: 16 amino acids. J lost 1 base, V lost 3 bases, and 5 bases had no gene match. The CDR3, as DNA: TGTGCCTGGAGCCCCCCTAGCGGGAGGGGCACAGATACGCAGTATTTT. Its protein product is CAWSPPSGRGTDTQYF.